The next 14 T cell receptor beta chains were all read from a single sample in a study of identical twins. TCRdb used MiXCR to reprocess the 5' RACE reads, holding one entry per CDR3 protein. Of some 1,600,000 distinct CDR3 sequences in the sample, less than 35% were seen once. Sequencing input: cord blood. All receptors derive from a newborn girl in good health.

The CDR3 DNA is TGCAGTGCTGTGACAGGGACAGGGCGCCAGCCCCAGCATTTT. Amino acid sequence: CSAVTGTGRQPQHF. The chain has TRBV20-1 and TRBJ1-5; 9 positions agree with TRBD1. This CDR3 is 14 amino acids long. Germline V CDR1 and CDR2: DFQATT, SNEGSKA (reference sequence). Trimming cost V 5 bases and J 7 bases; bases outside gene matches: 9.

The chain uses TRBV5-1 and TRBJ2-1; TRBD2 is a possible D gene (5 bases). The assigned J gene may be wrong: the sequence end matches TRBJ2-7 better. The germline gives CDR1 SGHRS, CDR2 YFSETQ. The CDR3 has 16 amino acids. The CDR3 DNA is TGCGCCAGCAGTCATATCCCGGGGAGCTCCTACAATGAGCAGTACTTC. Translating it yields CASSHIPGSSYNEQYF.

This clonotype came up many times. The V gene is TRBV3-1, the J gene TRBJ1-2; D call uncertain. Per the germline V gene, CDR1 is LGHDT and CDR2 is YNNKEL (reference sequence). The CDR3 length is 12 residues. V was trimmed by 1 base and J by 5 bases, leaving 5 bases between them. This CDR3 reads CASSQGEYGYTF. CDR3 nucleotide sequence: TGTGCCAGCAGCCAAGGGGAGTATGGCTACACCTTC.

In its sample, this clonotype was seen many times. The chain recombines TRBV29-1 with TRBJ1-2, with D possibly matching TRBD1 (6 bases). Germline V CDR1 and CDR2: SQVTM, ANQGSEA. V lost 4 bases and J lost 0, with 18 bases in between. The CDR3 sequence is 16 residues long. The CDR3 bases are TGCAGCGTTGCCCAACCAAGCAGGGGCTCTAACTATGGCTACACCTTC. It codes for CSVAQPSRGSNYGYTF.

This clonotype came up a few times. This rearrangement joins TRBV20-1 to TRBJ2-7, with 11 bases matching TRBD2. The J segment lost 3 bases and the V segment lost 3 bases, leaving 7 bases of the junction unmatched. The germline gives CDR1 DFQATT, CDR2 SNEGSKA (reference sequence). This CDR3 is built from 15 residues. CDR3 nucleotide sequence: TGCAGTGCTAGTGGTAGCGGGGGGGCACACTACGAGCAGTACTTC. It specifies CSASGSGGAHYEQYF.

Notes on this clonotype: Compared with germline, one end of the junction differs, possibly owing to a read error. In DNA, the CDR3 is TGTGCCAGCAGCTCCCTTTCCGACCCCTTGTACCAGGAGACCCAGTACTTC. This translates into CASSSLSDPLYQETQYF. The chain recombines TRBV7-9 with TRBJ2-5; no clear D. The germline CDR1 and CDR2 sequences are SEHNR and FQNEAQ (reference sequence). The CDR3 covers 17 residues.

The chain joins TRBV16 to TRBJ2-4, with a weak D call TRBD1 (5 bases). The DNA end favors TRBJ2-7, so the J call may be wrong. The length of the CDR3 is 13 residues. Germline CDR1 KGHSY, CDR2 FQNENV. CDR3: CASSHLQVYEQYF. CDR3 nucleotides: TGTGCCAGCAGCCACCTACAGGTCTACGAGCAGTACTTC.

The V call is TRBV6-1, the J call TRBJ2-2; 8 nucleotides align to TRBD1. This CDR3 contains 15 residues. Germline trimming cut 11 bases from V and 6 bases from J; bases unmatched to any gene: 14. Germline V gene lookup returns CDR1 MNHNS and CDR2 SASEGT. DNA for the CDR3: TGTGCCGGCCGCCCTCAGGGGGCGCTTGCCGGGGAGCTGTTTTTT. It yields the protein CAGRPQGALAGELFF.

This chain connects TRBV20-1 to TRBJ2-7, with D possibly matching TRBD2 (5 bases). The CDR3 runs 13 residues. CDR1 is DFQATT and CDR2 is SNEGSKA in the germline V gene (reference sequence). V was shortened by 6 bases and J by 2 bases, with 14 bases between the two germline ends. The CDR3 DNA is TGCAGTGCCCCGGGATTTAGGGCCTACGAGCAGTACTTC. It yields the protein CSAPGFRAYEQYF.

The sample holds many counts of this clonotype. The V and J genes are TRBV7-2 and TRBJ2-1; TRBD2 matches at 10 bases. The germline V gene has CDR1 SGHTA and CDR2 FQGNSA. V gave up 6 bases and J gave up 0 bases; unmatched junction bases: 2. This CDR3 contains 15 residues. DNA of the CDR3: TGTGCCAGCAGAATAGCGGGGGGCTCCTACAATGAGCAGTTCTTC. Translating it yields CASRIAGGSYNEQFF. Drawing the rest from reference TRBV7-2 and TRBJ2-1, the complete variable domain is GAGVSQSPSNKVTEKGKDVELRCDPISGHTALYWYRQSLGQGLEFLIYFQGNSAPDKSGLPSDRFSAERTGGSVSTLTIQRTQQEDSAVYLCASRIAGGSYNEQFFGPGTRLTVL.

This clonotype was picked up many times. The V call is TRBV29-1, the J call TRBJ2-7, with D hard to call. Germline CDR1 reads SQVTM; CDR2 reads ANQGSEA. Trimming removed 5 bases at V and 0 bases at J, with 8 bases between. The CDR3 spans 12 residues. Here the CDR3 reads CSVYRNSYEQYF. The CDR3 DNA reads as TGCAGCGTTTATCGCAACTCCTACGAGCAGTACTTC.

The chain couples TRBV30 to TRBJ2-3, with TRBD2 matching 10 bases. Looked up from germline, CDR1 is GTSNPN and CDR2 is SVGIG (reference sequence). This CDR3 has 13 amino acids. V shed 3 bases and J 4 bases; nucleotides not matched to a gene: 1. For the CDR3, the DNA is TGTGCCTGGAGGCTAGCGGGGGCAGATACGCAGTATTTT. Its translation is CAWRLAGADTQYF. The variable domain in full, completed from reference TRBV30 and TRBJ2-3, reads SQTIHQWPATLVQPVGSPLSLECTVEGTSNPNLYWYRQAAGRGLQLLFYSVGIGQISSEVPQNLSASRPQDRQFILSSKKLLLSDSGFYLCAWRLAGADTQYFGPGTRLTVL.

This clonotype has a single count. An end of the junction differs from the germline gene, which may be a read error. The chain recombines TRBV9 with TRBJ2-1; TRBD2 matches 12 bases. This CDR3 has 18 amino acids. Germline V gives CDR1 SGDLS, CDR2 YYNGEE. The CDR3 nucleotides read TGTGCCAGCAGCGTACCCACGACTAGCGGGAGTTCGTACAGTGAGCAGTTCTTC. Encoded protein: CASSVPTTSGSSYSEQFF.

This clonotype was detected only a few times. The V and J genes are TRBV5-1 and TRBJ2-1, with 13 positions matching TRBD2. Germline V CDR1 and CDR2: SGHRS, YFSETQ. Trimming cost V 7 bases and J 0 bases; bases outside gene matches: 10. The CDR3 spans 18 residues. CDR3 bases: TGCGCCAGCTCCCCGGGACTAGCGGGGAGGAGCTCCTACAATGAGCAGTTCTTC. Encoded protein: CASSPGLAGRSSYNEQFF.